These T cell receptor beta chains were read from a single sample in a study of T cells in localized non-small cell lung cancer. TCRdb keeps only in-frame clones here, not all; method: immunoSEQ multiplex PCR. The sample consists of tens of thousands of clones, 90% to 95% of them appearing once. This specimen consisted of peripheral blood, obtained before any cancer treatment. These receptors were taken from a woman aged 40 to 75 with stage I lung adenocarcinoma. Each CDR3 is given with its conserved first and last residue. Each record gives: clone size, V gene, D gene, J gene, CDR3 DNA, CDR3 protein. The D gene is left open where the match is weak. Size is stated for part of the rows, as once, few or many counts, or as a class when the clone is expanded.

NA	TRBV27	NA	TRBJ1-5	TGTGCCAGCAGTGCGACGGGGGGGGTACAGCCCCAGCATTTT	CASSATGGVQPQHF
NA	TRBV7-2	NA	TRBJ1-2	TGTGCCAGCAGCTCGGGACGTCCCTCCTATGGCTACACCTTC	CASSSGRPSYGYTF
NA	TRBV2	NA	TRBJ1-6	TGTGCCAGCAGTAGGGCCGGGGGAGATTCACCCCTCCACTTT	CASSRAGGDSPLHF
NA	TRBV6-5	TRBD1	TRBJ1-2	TGTGCCAGCAGTTACCCCAGGGGGGATTCCGGGACCTTC	CASSYPRGDSGTF
NA	TRBV18	TRBD1	TRBJ1-2	TGTGCCAGCTCACCTTCGGCAGGGGGTAGAGCTAACTATGGCTACACCTTC	CASSPSAGGRANYGYTF
NA	TRBV2	NA	TRBJ1-1	TGTGCCAGCAACCGGCTGGGGTCTGAAGCTTTCTTT	CASNRLGSEAFF
NA	TRBV6-6	TRBD2	TRBJ2-1	TGTGCCAGCAGTACTTTACTAGCGGGACGATACAATGAGCAGTTCTTC	CASSTLLAGRYNEQFF
once	TRBV5-1	NA	TRBJ2-1	TGCGCCAGCAGACTACTAGTGAATGAGCAGTTCTTC	CASRLLVNEQFF
NA	TRBV19	NA	TRBJ1-1	TGTGCCAGTAGCGCCGAGAGGGGTATCACTGAAGCTTTCTTT	CASSAERGITEAFF
once	TRBV2	NA	TRBJ2-5	TGTGCCAGCGCGACGGAGGAGACCCAGTACTTC	CASATEETQYF
NA	TRBV5-4	NA	TRBJ1-1	TGTGCCAGCAGCTTGCGCGGTCTGAACACTGAAGCTTTCTTT	CASSLRGLNTEAFF
NA	TRBV28	NA	TRBJ1-2	TGTGCCAGTCGGGACCCCGTAGGCTACACCTTC	CASRDPVGYTF
NA	TRBV27	TRBD1	TRBJ1-4	TGTGCCAGCAGTGAAGGGGACAGGATTAATGAAAAACTGTTTTTT	CASSEGDRINEKLFF
NA	TRBV11-3	TRBD1	TRBJ2-1	TGTGCCAGCAGCCCCGGCAGGGGGCTTCATGAGCAGTTCTTC	CASSPGRGLHEQFF